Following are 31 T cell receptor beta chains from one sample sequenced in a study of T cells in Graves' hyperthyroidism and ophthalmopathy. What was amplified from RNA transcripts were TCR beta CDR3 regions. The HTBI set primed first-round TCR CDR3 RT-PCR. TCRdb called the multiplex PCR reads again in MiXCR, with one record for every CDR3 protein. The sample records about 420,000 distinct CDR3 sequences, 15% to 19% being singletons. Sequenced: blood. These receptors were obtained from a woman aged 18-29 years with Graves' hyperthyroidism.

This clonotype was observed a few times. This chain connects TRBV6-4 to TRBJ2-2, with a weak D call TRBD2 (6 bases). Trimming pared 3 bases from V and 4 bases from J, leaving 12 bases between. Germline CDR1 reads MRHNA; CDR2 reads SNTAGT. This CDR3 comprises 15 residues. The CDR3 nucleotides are TGTGCCAGCAGTGATTTGGCAGCGGGCACCGGGGAGCTGTTTTTT. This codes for CASSDLAAGTGELFF.

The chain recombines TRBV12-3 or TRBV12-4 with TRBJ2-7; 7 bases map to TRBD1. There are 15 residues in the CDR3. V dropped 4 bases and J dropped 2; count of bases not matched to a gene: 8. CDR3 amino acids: CASSSFGDRAYEQYF. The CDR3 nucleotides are TGTGCCAGCAGTTCCTTCGGGGACAGAGCCTACGAGCAGTACTTC.

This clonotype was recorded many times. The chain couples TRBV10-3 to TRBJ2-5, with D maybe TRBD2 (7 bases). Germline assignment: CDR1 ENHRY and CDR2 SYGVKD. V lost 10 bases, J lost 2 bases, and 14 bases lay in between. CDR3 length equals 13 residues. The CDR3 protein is CATQAGQQETQYF. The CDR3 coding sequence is TGTGCCACCCAAGCGGGACAACAAGAGACCCAGTACTTC.

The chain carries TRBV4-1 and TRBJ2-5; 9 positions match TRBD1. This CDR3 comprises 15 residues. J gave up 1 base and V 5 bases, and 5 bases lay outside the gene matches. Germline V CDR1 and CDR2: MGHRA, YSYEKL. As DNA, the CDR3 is TGCGCCAGCAGCTCCCCGGGACAGGGCCAAGAGACCCAGTACTTC. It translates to CASSSPGQGQETQYF.

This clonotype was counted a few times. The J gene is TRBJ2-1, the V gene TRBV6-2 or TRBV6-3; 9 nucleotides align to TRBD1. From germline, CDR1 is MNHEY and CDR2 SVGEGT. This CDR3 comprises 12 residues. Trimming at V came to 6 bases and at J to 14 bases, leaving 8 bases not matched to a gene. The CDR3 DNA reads TGTGCCAGCAGCCAACGAAGACAGGGGGAGTTCTTC. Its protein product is CASSQRRQGEFF.

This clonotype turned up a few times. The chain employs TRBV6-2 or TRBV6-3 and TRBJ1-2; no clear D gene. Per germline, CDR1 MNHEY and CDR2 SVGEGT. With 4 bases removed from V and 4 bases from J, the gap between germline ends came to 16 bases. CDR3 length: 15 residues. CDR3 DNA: TGTGCCAGCAGTTCTACACGGTACGATCCCTATGGCTACACCTTC. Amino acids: CASSSTRYDPYGYTF.

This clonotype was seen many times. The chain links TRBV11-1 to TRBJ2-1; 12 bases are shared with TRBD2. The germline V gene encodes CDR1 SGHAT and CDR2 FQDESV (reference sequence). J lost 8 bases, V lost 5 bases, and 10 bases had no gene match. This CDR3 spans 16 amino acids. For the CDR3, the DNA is TGTGCCAGCAGCCCCCTAGCGGGGGGGCTTTTCGATGAGCAGTTCTTC. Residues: CASSPLAGGLFDEQFF.

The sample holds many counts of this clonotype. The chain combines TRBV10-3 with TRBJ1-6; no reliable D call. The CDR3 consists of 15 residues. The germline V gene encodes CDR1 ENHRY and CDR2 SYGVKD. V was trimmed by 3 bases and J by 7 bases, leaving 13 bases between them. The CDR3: CAISEWGGGNSPLHF. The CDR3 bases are TGTGCCATCAGTGAATGGGGAGGTGGGAATTCACCCCTCCACTTT.

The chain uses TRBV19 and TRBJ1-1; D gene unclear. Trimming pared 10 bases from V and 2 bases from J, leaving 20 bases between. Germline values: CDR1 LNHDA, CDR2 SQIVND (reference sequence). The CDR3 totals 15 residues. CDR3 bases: TGTGCCACTGGAGTCCATCAGGCGGGAAACACTGAAGCTTTCTTT. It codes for CATGVHQAGNTEAFF. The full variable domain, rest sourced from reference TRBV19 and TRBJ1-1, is DGGITQSPKYLFRKEGQNVTLSCEQNLNHDAMYWYRQDPGQGLRLIYYSQIVNDFQKGDIAEGYSVSREKKESFPLTVTSAQKNPTAFYLCATGVHQAGNTEAFFGQGTRLTVV.

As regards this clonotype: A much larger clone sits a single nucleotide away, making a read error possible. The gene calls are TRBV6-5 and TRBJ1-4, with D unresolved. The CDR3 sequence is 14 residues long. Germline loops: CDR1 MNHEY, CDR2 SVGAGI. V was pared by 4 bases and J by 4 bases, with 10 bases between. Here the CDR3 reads CASSFEGLNEKLFF. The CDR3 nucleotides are TGTGCCAGCAGTTTCGAAGGACTTAATGAAAAACTGTTTTTT.

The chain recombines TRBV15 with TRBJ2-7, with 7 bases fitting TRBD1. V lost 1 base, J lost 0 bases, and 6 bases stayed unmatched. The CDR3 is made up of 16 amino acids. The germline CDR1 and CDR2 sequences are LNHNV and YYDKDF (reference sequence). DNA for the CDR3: TGTGCCACCAGCAGAGGGGGACAGCCCTTCTCCTACGAGCAGTACTTC. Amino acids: CATSRGGQPFSYEQYF.

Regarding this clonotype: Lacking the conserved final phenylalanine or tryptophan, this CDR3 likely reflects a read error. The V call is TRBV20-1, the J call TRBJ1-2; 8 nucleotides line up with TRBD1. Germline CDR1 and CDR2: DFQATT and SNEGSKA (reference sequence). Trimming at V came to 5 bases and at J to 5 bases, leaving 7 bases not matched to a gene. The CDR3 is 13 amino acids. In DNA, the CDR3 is TGCAGTGCTTATCAGGGGGCCTGGTATGGCTACACCTCC. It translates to CSAYQGAWYGYTS.

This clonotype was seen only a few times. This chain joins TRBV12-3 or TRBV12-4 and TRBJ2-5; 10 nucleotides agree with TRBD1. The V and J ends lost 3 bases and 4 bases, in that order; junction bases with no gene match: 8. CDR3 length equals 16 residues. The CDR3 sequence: CASSLHGTGVLETQYF. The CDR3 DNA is TGTGCCAGCAGTTTGCACGGGACAGGGGTCCTAGAGACCCAGTACTTC.

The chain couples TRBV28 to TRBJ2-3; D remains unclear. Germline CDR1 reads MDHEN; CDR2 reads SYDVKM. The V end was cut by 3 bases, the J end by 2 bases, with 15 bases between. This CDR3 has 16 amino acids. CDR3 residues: CASSFIRLRNTDTQYF. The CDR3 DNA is TGTGCCAGCAGTTTCATTCGACTGAGGAACACAGATACGCAGTATTTT.

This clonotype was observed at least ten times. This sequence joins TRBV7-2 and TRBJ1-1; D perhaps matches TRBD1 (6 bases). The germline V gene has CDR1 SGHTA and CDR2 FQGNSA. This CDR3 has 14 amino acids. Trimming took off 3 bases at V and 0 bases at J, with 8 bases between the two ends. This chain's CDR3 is CASSFNRVNTEAFF. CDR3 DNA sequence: TGTGCCAGCAGCTTTAACAGGGTGAACACTGAAGCTTTCTTT.

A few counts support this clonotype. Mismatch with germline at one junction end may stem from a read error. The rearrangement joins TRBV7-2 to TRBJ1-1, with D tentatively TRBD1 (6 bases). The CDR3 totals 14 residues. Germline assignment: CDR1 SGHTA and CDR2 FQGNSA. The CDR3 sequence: CASSSQGMNTVAFF. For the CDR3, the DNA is TGTGCCAGCAGCTCCCAGGGGATGAACACTGTAGCTTTCTTT.

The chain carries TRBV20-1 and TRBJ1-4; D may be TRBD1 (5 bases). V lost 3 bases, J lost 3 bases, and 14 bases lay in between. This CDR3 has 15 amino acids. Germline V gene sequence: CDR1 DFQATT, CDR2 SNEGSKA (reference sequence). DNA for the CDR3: TGCAGTGCTAGTTTCGGGGGGATTGCTAATGAAAAACTGTTTTTT. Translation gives CSASFGGIANEKLFF.

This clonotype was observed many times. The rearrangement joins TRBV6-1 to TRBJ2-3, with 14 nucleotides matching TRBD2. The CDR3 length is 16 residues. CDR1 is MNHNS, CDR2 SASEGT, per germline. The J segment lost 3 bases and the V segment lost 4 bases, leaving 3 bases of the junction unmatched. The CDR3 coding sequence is TGTGCCAGCAGTGGACTAGCGGGGGGGGCAACAGATACGCAGTATTTT. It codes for CASSGLAGGATDTQYF.

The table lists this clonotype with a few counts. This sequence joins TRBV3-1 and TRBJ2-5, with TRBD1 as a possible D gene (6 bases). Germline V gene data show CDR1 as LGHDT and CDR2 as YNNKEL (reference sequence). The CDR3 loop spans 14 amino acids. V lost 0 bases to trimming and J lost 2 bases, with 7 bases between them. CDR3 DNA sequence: TGTGCCAGCAGCCAAGAGGACAGTCAAGAGACCCAGTACTTC. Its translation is CASSQEDSQETQYF.

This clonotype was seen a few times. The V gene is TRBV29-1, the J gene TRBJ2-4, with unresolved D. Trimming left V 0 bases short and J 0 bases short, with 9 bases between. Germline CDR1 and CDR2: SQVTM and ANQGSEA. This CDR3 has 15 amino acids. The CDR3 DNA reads TGCAGCGTTGAAGAGGTTCCGTTAGCCAAAAACATTCAGTACTTC. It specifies CSVEEVPLAKNIQYF.

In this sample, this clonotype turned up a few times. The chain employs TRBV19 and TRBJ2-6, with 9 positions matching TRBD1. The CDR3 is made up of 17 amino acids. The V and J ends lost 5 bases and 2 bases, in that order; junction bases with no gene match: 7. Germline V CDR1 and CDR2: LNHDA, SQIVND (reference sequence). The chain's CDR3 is CASSPGTGQAGANVLTF. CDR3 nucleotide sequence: TGTGCCAGTAGTCCAGGGACAGGGCAGGCTGGGGCCAACGTCCTGACTTTC. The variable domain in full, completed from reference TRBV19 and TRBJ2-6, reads DGGITQSPKYLFRKEGQNVTLSCEQNLNHDAMYWYRQDPGQGLRLIYYSQIVNDFQKGDIAEGYSVSREKKESFPLTVTSAQKNPTAFYLCASSPGTGQAGANVLTFGAGSRLTVL.

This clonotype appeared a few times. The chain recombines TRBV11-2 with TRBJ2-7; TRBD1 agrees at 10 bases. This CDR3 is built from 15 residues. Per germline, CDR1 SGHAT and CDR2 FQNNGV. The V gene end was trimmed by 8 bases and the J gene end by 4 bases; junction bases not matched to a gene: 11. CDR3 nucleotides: TGTGCCAGCTCACTGAGGGGACAGGGGATTTACGAGCAGTACTTC. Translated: CASSLRGQGIYEQYF.

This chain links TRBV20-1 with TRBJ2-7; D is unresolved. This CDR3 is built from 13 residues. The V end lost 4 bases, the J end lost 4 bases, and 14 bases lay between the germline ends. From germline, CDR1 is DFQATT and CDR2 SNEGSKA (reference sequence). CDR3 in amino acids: CSAKGRELYEQYF. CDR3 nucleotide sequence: TGCAGTGCTAAAGGGCGAGAGCTGTACGAGCAGTACTTC.

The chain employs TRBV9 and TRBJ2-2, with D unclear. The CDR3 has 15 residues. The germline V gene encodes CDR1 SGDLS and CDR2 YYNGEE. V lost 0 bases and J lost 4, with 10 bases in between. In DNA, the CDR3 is TGTGCCAGCAGCGTAGGTCCGGGTTTCACCGGGGAGCTGTTTTTT. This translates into CASSVGPGFTGELFF.

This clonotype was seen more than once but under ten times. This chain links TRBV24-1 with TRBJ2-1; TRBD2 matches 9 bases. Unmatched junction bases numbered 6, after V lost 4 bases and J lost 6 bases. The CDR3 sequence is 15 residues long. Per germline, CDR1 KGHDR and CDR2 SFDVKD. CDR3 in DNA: TGTGCCACCAGTGACTCGGCTAGCGGGATCAATGAGCAGTTCTTC. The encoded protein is CATSDSASGINEQFF.

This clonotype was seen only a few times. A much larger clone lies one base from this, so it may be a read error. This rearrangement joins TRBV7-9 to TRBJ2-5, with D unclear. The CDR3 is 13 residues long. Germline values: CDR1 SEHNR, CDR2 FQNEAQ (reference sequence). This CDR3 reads CASSWLGSETRYF. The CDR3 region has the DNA TGTGCCAGCAGCTGGTTAGGTTCAGAGACCCGGTACTTC.

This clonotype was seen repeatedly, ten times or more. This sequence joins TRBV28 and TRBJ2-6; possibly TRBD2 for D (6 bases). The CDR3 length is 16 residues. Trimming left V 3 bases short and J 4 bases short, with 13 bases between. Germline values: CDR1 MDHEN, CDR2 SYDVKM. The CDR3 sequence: CASSFGGMGGANVLTF. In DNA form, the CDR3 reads TGTGCCAGCAGTTTCGGGGGAATGGGCGGGGCCAACGTCCTGACTTTC.

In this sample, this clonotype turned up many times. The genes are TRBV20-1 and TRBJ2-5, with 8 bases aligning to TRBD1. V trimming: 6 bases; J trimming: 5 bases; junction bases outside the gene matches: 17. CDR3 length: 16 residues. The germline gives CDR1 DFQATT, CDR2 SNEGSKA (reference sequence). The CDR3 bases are TGCAGTGCCCCGCCGAGTCGGACAGGGTTCCGGGAGACCCAGTACTTC. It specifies CSAPPSRTGFRETQYF.

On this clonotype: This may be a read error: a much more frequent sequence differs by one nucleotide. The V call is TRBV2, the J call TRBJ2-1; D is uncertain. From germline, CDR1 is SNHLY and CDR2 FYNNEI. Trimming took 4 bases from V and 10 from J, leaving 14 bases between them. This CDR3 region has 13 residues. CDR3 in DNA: TGTGCCAGCAGTGTCACACTCAGGCCCGAGCAGTTCTTC. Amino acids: CASSVTLRPEQFF. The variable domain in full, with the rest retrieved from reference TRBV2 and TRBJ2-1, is EPEVTQTPSHQVTQMGQEVILRCVPISNHLYFYWYRQILGQKVEFLVSFYNNEISEKSEIFDDQFSVERPDGSNFTLKIRSTKLEDSAMYFCASSVTLRPEQFFGPGTRLTVL.

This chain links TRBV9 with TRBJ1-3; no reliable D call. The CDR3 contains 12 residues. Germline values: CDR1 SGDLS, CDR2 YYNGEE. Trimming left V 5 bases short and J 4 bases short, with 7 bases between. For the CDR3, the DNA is TGTGCCAGCAGTGTTAACGGAAACACCATATATTTT. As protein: CASSVNGNTIYF.

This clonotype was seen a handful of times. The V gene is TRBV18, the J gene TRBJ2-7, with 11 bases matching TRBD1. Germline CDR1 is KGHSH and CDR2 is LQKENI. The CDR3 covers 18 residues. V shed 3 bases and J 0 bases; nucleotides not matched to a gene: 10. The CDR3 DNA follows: TGTGCCAGCTCACCGTATCGGACAGGGGGCCCCTCCTCCTACGAGCAGTACTTC. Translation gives CASSPYRTGGPSSYEQYF.